Reported below is one TCR beta chain. Its antigen remains unidentified. Documented time point: late sampling 161 to 241 days after vaccination in a few convalescent patients. Treatment: roughly ten-day PBMC culture with coronavirus spike peptide pools or control peptides (ViraFEST assay). The data originate from a study of vaccination and CD4 T cells after COVID-19. Study-wide background: There were two doses of either BNT162b2 or mRNA-1273 vaccine given to participants.

Oncomine TCR Beta short-read sequencing was applied to DNA from cultured CD4+ T cells. TCRdb ran MiXCR on the PCR reads and lists one entry per CDR3 protein. The sample gives roughly 23,000 distinct CDR3 sequences, 42% of which show up once; 7.5% to 10% is in the top ten. Unmatched junction bases numbered 12, after V lost 6 bases and J lost 6 bases. CDR3 size: 15 residues. Germline CDR1 and CDR2: SGHAT and FQDESV (reference sequence). The chain joins TRBV11-1 to TRBJ2-3; the match to TRBD1 covers 7 bases. This sequence was found in a human donor who had recovered from COVID-19. The sample here was CD4+ T cells from blood, cultured in vitro, taken about 7 months after SARS-CoV-2 vaccination. The CDR3 sequence is CASSQTGTAVDTQYF. CDR3 in DNA: TGTGCCAGCAGTCAAACCGGGACAGCCGTCGATACGCAGTATTTT.